These T cell receptor beta chains were read from a single sample in a study of blood T cell repertoires in COVID-19. Method: immunoSEQ multiplex PCR; TCRdb's copy keeps in-frame clones and lacks some. In the table there are 140,000 or so clones, approximately 85% of which are singletons. Specimen: PBMCs or T cells enriched from blood (not recorded which). Source of these receptors: a woman between 50 and 59 years old with acute COVID-19. The CDR3 runs from the conserved cysteine through the conserved F or W. D genes are given only for firm matches. Not all rows give a size; the values are once, few, many and, for expanded clones, a class.

. TRBJ2-7 . TRBV10-3 CAISPTGIEQYF TGTGCCATCAGCCCAACAGGGATCGAGCAGTACTTC
few TRBJ2-7 . TRBV6-2/TRBV6-3 CASSYAGSQFEQYF TGTGCCAGCAGTTACGCCGGGAGTCAGTTCGAGCAGTACTTC
once TRBJ2-2 TRBD2 TRBV27 CASQSGLAGANTGELFF TGTGCCAGCCAAAGCGGGCTAGCGGGAGCCAACACCGGGGAGCTGTTTTTT
. TRBJ2-3 . TRBV7-2 CASSPGTRLTDTQYF TGTGCCAGCAGCCCAGGGACTCGGCTCACAGATACGCAGTATTTT
. TRBJ2-1 TRBD2 TRBV12-3/TRBV12-4 CANGRGDNEQFF TGTGCCAATGGGCGGGGGGACAATGAGCAGTTCTTC
. TRBJ2-5 TRBD2 TRBV15 CATSRESASGRGETQYF TGTGCCACCAGCAGAGAATCGGCTAGCGGGAGGGGAGAGACCCAGTACTTC
. TRBJ2-1 . TRBV19 CASSSPAGDEQFF TGTGCCAGTAGTTCCCCCGCAGGCGATGAGCAGTTCTTC
. TRBJ1-3 . TRBV19 CASSIDHGANSGNTIYF TGTGCCAGTAGTATAGATCACGGAGCGAACTCTGGAAACACCATATATTTT
. TRBJ2-7 TRBD2 TRBV5-1 CASSPGLADPYEQYF TGCGCCAGCAGCCCGGGACTAGCGGATCCCTACGAGCAGTACTTC
. TRBJ1-2 TRBD1 TRBV2 CASSSSPGTGGGYTF TGTGCCAGCAGTTCGTCGCCCGGGACAGGGGGAGGCTACACCTTC
. TRBJ1-2 TRBD1 TRBV5-1 CASSLEDRMNGYTF TGCGCCAGCAGCTTGGAGGACAGGATGAATGGCTACACCTTC
once TRBJ1-1 . TRBV7-2 CASSLDGVGAVEAFF TGTGCCAGCAGCTTAGACGGGGTGGGGGCAGTGGAGGCTTTCTTT
. TRBJ1-1 . TRBV9 CASTPRGGSTEAFF TGTGCCAGCACCCCTCGTGGAGGCTCCACTGAAGCTTTCTTT
once TRBJ2-3 TRBD1 TRBV5-1 CASSSGQGAAGDTQYF TGCGCCAGCAGCTCCGGACAGGGGGCAGCAGGGGATACGCAGTATTTT
. TRBJ2-3 . TRBV15 CATSIQQGSDTQYF TGTGCCACCAGCATACAGCAGGGGTCAGATACGCAGTATTTT
. TRBJ2-5 TRBD1 TRBV11-2 CASSLGRTGGKETQYF TGTGCCAGCAGCTTAGGTCGGACAGGGGGAAAAGAGACCCAGTACTTC
. TRBJ1-2 . TRBV12-2 CASPLEANYGYTF TGTGCAAGCCCCCTAGAGGCTAACTATGGCTACACCTTC
. TRBJ1-4 TRBD1 TRBV5-1 CASKGTEAAKKLFF TGCGCCAGCAAGGGGACAGAAGCCGCCAAAAAACTGTTTTTT
. TRBJ2-1 TRBD2 TRBV24-1 CATSEGQVGTSGRGEQFF TGTGCCACCAGTGAGGGACAGGTCGGGACTAGCGGGAGGGGTGAGCAGTTCTTC
. TRBJ1-3 . TRBV2 CASRRGGSGNTIYF TGTGCCAGCAGGAGGGGGGGGTCTGGAAACACCATATATTTT
. TRBJ1-2 . TRBV4-1 CASSQDYQGLEGYTF TGCGCCAGCAGCCAAGATTACCAGGGGTTAGAGGGCTACACCTTC
. TRBJ1-5 TRBD1 TRBV2 CASRGQGAGNQPQHF TGTGCCAGCAGGGGACAGGGGGCAGGCAATCAGCCCCAGCATTTT
once TRBJ1-6 TRBD1 TRBV18 CASSRGQGGNSPLHF TGTGCCAGCTCGCGCGGACAGGGGGGGAATTCACCCCTCCACTTT
. TRBJ1-2 TRBD1 TRBV6-1 CASSEGVSTGGDGYTF TGTGCCAGCAGTGAAGGGGTCTCAACAGGGGGCGACGGCTACACCTTC
. TRBJ1-1 . TRBV27 CASQQGGVLNTEAFF TGTGCCAGCCAACAAGGAGGGGTCCTAAACACTGAAGCTTTCTTT
. TRBJ1-3 . TRBV7-2 CASSLARSSGNTIYF TGTGCCAGCAGCTTAGCACGGTCATCTGGAAACACCATATATTTT
. TRBJ1-2 . TRBV7-8 CASSFGQGATGPYGYTF TGTGCCAGCAGCTTTGGGCAGGGCGCTACCGGGCCTTATGGCTACACCTTC
. TRBJ2-7 TRBD1 TRBV15 CATSRDRGVYEQYF TGTGCCACCAGCCGGGACAGGGGTGTTTACGAGCAGTACTTC
. TRBJ2-3 TRBD2 TRBV25-1 CASSELEREGGDTQYF TGTGCCAGCAGTGAGTTGGAGCGGGAGGGCGGGGATACGCAGTATTTT
. TRBJ1-2 . TRBV6-6 CASTQGGYGYTF TGTGCCAGCACCCAGGGCGGCTATGGCTACACCTTC
once TRBJ1-2 . TRBV5-6 CASSPGDYGYTF TGTGCCAGCAGCCCCGGGGATTATGGCTACACCTTC
. TRBJ1-6 TRBD1 TRBV7-3 CASSRGQINSPLHF TGTGCCAGCAGCCGGGGACAGATCAATTCACCCCTCCACTTT
. TRBJ1-5 . TRBV29-1 CSVRDSNQPQHF TGCAGCGTCCGGGACTCCAATCAGCCCCAGCATTTT
. TRBJ2-7 TRBD2 TRBV6-2/TRBV6-3 CASSYSLAGNEQYF TGTGCCAGCAGTTACTCGCTAGCGGGGAACGAGCAGTACTTC
. TRBJ2-6 TRBD1 TRBV29-1 CSVEVGQGASGANVLTF TGCAGCGTTGAAGTGGGACAGGGGGCGTCTGGGGCCAACGTCCTGACTTTC
. TRBJ1-2 TRBD1 TRBV7-9 CASSPDRGVDYGYTF TGTGCCAGCAGCCCGGACAGGGGGGTGGACTATGGCTACACCTTC
. TRBJ2-2 TRBD2 TRBV2 CASSAAPLAANTGELFF TGTGCCAGCAGTGCCGCCCCGCTAGCGGCGAACACCGGGGAGCTGTTTTTT
. TRBJ1-1 TRBD1 TRBV19 CASSGGQGVRGTEAFF TGTGCCAGTAGTGGGGGACAGGGGGTAAGGGGCACTGAAGCTTTCTTT
. TRBJ2-7 . TRBV4-1 CASSSEGGYEQYF TGCGCCAGCAGCTCGGAAGGGGGCTACGAGCAGTACTTC
. TRBJ1-2 TRBD1 TRBV3-1/TRBV3-2 CASSQGSGGSYGYTF TGTGCCAGCAGCCAAGGGTCAGGGGGCAGTTATGGCTACACCTTC
. TRBJ1-5 TRBD1 TRBV2 CASRRQGYQPQHF TGTGCCAGCAGAAGACAGGGGTATCAGCCCCAGCATTTT
once TRBJ2-1 TRBD2 TRBV9 CASSVVGAGEYNEQFF TGTGCCAGCAGCGTAGTAGGAGCGGGAGAGTACAATGAGCAGTTCTTC
. TRBJ2-5 TRBD1 TRBV11-3 CASSLTGTGVGETQYF TGTGCCAGCAGCCTAACCGGGACAGGGGTTGGAGAGACCCAGTACTTC
. TRBJ2-3 . TRBV4-1 CASSQRAGALRPTQYF TGCGCCAGCAGCCAACGGGCGGGGGCCCTAAGACCAACCCAGTATTTT
. TRBJ2-3 TRBD1 TRBV29-1 CSGQGRAMGSDTQYF TGCAGTGGACAGGGGAGGGCCATGGGGTCAGATACGCAGTATTTT
. TRBJ2-3 TRBD2 TRBV9 CASSASGRLTDTQYF TGTGCCAGCAGCGCTAGCGGGAGACTTACAGATACGCAGTATTTT
. TRBJ1-2 . TRBV25-1 CASRTSGNYGYTF TGTGCCAGCAGGACCAGCGGTAACTATGGCTACACCTTC
many TRBJ2-2 . TRBV3-1/TRBV3-2 CASSQRAVNTGELFF TGTGCCAGCAGCCAGAGAGCCGTAAACACCGGGGAGCTGTTTTTT
. TRBJ2-3 . TRBV3-1/TRBV3-2 CASSQDIGSGTHTQYF TGTGCCAGCAGCCAAGATATCGGTAGCGGTACTCATACGCAGTATTTT
. TRBJ2-1 TRBD2 TRBV2 CASSFSGTSGGGPYNEQFF TGTGCCAGCAGCTTCTCCGGGACTAGCGGGGGGGGGCCCTACAATGAGCAGTTCTTC
. TRBJ2-3 TRBD2 TRBV9 CASSPLRAGVGDTQYF TGTGCCAGCAGCCCCCTGAGAGCGGGAGTGGGAGATACGCAGTATTTT
. TRBJ1-5 TRBD1 TRBV19 CASMRQGDQPQHF TGTGCCAGTATGAGACAGGGGGATCAGCCCCAGCATTTT